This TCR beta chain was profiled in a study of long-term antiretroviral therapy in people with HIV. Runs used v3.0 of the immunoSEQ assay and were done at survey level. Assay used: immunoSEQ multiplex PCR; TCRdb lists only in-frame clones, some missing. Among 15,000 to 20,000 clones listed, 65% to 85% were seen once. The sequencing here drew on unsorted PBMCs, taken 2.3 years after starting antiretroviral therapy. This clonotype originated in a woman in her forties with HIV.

CDR3 residues: CASSSPGGLHNEQFF. As DNA, the CDR3 is TGTGCCAGCAGCTCCCCAGGGGGTTTGCACAATGAGCAGTTCTTC. This chain links TRBV7-9 with TRBJ2-1; 7 nucleotides align to TRBD1. Trimming cost V 4 bases and J 5 bases; bases outside gene matches: 8. CDR1 is SEHNR and CDR2 is FQNEAQ in the germline V gene (reference sequence). This CDR3 region has 15 residues.